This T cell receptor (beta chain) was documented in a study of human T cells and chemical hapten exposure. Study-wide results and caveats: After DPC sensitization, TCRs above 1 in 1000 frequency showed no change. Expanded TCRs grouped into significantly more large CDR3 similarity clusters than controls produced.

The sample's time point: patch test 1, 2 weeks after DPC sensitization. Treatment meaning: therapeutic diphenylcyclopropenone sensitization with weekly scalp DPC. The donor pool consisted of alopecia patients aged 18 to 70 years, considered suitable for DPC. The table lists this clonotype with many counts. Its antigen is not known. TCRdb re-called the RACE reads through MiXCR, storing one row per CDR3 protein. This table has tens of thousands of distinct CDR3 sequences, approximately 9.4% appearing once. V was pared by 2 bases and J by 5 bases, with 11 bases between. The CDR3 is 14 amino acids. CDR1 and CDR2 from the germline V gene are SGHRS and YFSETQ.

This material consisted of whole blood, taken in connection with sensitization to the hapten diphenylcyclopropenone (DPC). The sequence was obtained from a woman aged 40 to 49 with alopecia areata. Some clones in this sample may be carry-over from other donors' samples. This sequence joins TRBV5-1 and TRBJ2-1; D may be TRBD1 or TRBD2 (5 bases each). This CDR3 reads CASSFRDLDNEQFF. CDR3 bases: TGCGCCAGCAGCTTCCGGGACCTTGACAATGAGCAGTTCTTC.